A selection of T cell receptor beta chains follows, all from one sample in a study of T cells in Graves' hyperthyroidism and ophthalmopathy. TCRdb redid the calling of the multiplex PCR reads with MiXCR, one entry per CDR3 protein. This sample has approximately 590,000 distinct CDR3 sequences, with 35% to 55% found just once. The source material was peripheral blood or thyroid tissue (not recorded which). The source of these receptors is a woman younger than 35 with Graves' hyperthyroidism. The CDR3 runs from the conserved cysteine through the conserved F or W. A D gene is named only where the DNA matches it firmly. Where a row states a size, it is once, few, many or the class of an expanded clone; other rows omit it.

d_call j_call v_call clone_size cdr3_nt cdr3_aa
NA TRBJ1-1 TRBV19 NA TGTGCCAGTAGTGACGGACAGATGAAGGCGGACACTGAAGCTTTCTTT CASSDGQMKADTEAFF
NA TRBJ1-6 TRBV25-1 once TGTGCCAGCAGTGAACAGGGGAACTATAATTCACCCCTCCACTTT CASSEQGNYNSPLHF
NA TRBJ1-4 TRBV12-3/TRBV12-4 once TGTGCCAGCAGTACCTCGTGGAAGGTTCGAGAAAAACTGTTTTTT CASSTSWKVREKLFF
NA TRBJ2-7 TRBV25-1 NA TGTGTCGACAGGCTCTACGAGCAGTACTTC CVDRLYEQYF
NA TRBJ1-6 TRBV25-1 NA TGTGCCAGCAGTGACAGGGACGGCTATTCACCCCTCCACTTT CASSDRDGYSPLHF
NA TRBJ2-2 TRBV7-2 NA TGTGCCAGCAGATACTCGGGCCGGGGCACCGGGGAGCTGTTTTTT CASRYSGRGTGELFF
TRBD2 TRBJ2-7 TRBV20-1 NA TGCAGTGCCTACGGACTAGCGGGAGACTTTAAGCAGTACTTC CSAYGLAGDFKQYF
TRBD2 TRBJ2-7 TRBV7-2 many TGTGCCAGCAGCTCGGTAGCGGGAGTGGGAGAGCAGTACTTC CASSSVAGVGEQYF
NA TRBJ1-6 TRBV7-2 many TGTGCCAGCAGTCCGCGGGCATCATCACCCCTCCACTTT CASSPRASSPLHF
TRBD1 TRBJ1-6 TRBV10-3 NA TGTGCCATCAAAGGGACAGGGAGCTCCTATAATTCACCCCTCCACTTT CAIKGTGSSYNSPLHF
NA TRBJ2-6 TRBV29-1 once TGCAGCGTTGAAGGGGTAGGAGCGTCCGGGGCCAACGTCCTGACTTTC CSVEGVGASGANVLTF
TRBD2 TRBJ2-3 TRBV7-8 NA TGTGCCAGCAGCTCTAGCGGGCCCACAGATACGCAGTATTTT CASSSSGPTDTQYF
NA TRBJ2-7 TRBV7-3 few TGTGCCAGCAGCTTAGATCTAGCTGGCGAGCAGTACTTC CASSLDLAGEQYF
NA TRBJ1-5 TRBV19 NA TGTGCCAGTAGCCGGGCGTCCAATCAGCCCCAGCATTTT CASSRASNQPQHF
NA TRBJ1-1 TRBV7-9 few TGTGCCAGCAGCTTAGTGAGCGACCTGAACACTGAAGCTTTCTTT CASSLVSDLNTEAFF
NA TRBJ2-1 TRBV7-3 NA TGTGCCAGTCCGGGATCCTACAATGAGCAGTTCTTC CASPGSYNEQFF
TRBD2 TRBJ2-5 TRBV7-9 NA TGTGCCAGCAGCTTAGCGGGACTAGCGGTCCAAGAGACCCAGTACTTC CASSLAGLAVQETQYF
NA TRBJ2-6 TRBV10-3 NA TGTGCCATCCCCCGGGGGGACAGCTCTGGGGCCAACGTCCTGACTTTC CAIPRGDSSGANVLTF
NA TRBJ2-7 TRBV7-9 NA TGCGCCAGCAGCCAGGAGGGGACCGACGAGCAGTACTTC CASSQEGTDEQYF
NA TRBJ1-3 TRBV15 NA TGTGCCACCAGCAGCGGGACGGCTATTGAAAACACCATATATTTT CATSSGTAIENTIYF
TRBD1 TRBJ1-3 TRBV7-2 many TGTGCCAGCAGCATAACAGGGGTGGGAAACACCATATATTTT CASSITGVGNTIYF
TRBD2 TRBJ2-2 TRBV9 NA TGTGCCAGCAGCGTAGATAGCGGGAGAGACGGGGAGCTGTTTTTT CASSVDSGRDGELFF
NA TRBJ2-5 TRBV20-1 NA TGCAGTGCTCGGGTGACCCAGTACTTC CSARVTQYF
NA TRBJ1-6 TRBV12-3/TRBV12-4 once TGTGCCAGCAGTTTCGAAGGGGGGGTGTCAAATTCACCCCTCCACTTT CASSFEGGVSNSPLHF
NA TRBJ2-7 TRBV4-2 few TGTGCCAGCAGCCAAGGGGCAGCCTCCTACGAGCAGTACTTC CASSQGAASYEQYF
TRBD2 TRBJ2-5 TRBV2 NA TGTGCCAGCAGAACCTTCTCGGGAGGGACCCAGTACTTC CASRTFSGGTQYF
NA TRBJ2-1 TRBV11-1 once TGTGCCAGCAGCTTAGTACTAGTGGGTAATGAGCAGTTCTTC CASSLVLVGNEQFF
TRBD2 TRBJ2-7 TRBV29-1 NA TGCAGCGTTGGGACTAGCGTCTCCTACGAGCAGTACTTC CSVGTSVSYEQYF
NA TRBJ2-5 TRBV7-2 few TGTGCCAGCAGCTTAGTTCTCGCAGGCCCGCAAGAGACCCAGTACTTC CASSLVLAGPQETQYF
NA TRBJ1-1 TRBV6-5 NA TGTGCCAGCAGACGGCACGGACCGGGGACTGAAGCTTTCTTT CASRRHGPGTEAFF
NA TRBJ1-2 TRBV7-2 NA TGTGCCAGCAGTAATGGATTGGGGATCTACACCTTC CASSNGLGIYTF
NA TRBJ2-5 TRBV2 NA TGTGCCACCAGCAGCGTAGGGACCCAAGAGACCCAGTACTTC CATSSVGTQETQYF
NA TRBJ1-1 TRBV29-1 once TGCAGCGTTGAACAAATACACACTGAAGCTTTCTTT CSVEQIHTEAFF
NA TRBJ2-7 TRBV24-1 many TGTGCCACCAGTGATTTGCGGGGGATAGACGAGCAGTACTTC CATSDLRGIDEQYF
NA TRBJ1-2 TRBV6-1 NA TGTGCCAGCAGCTTCGCCGGGGGGGACTACACCTTC CASSFAGGDYTF
NA TRBJ1-5 TRBV19 few TGTGCCAGTAGCAACGCAGGGGCGCGGCATCAGCCCCAGCATTTT CASSNAGARHQPQHF
NA TRBJ2-1 TRBV2 NA TGTGCCAGCAAGACAGGCTCCTACAATGAGCAGTTCTTC CASKTGSYNEQFF
TRBD2 TRBJ2-7 TRBV10-3 NA TGTGCCATCAGTGATTGGGACGCGGGAGCGGGAAGCGAGCAGTACTTC CAISDWDAGAGSEQYF
NA TRBJ1-2 TRBV29-1 NA TGCAGCGTTGAGGGGGCAGTCTATGGCTACACCTTC CSVEGAVYGYTF
NA TRBJ1-4 TRBV7-9 NA TGTGCCAGCAGCTTGGTTTCTCCAGGAGCAACTAATGAAAAACTGTTTTTT CASSLVSPGATNEKLFF
NA TRBJ1-1 TRBV2 few TGTGCCAGCAGTTTTGGTCGGAGTGAAGCTTTCTTT CASSFGRSEAFF
NA TRBJ1-2 TRBV19 many TGTGCCAGTAAGGACAGCTATGGCTACACCTTC CASKDSYGYTF
TRBD1 TRBJ1-6 TRBV20-1 NA TGCAGTGCTGAGGACAGGGGTAATAATTCACCCCTCCACTTT CSAEDRGNNSPLHF
TRBD1 TRBJ1-1 TRBV7-3 many TGTGCCAGCAGCTTGGACAGGGAGAACACTGAAGCTTTCTTT CASSLDRENTEAFF
TRBD1 TRBJ1-1 TRBV29-1 medium-sized TGCAGCGTGCCCGGGACAGGGAACACTGAAGCTTTCTTT CSVPGTGNTEAFF
TRBD2 TRBJ2-5 TRBV2 NA TGTGCCAGCAAATCGGGAGGGGAGGAGACCCAGTACTTC CASKSGGEETQYF
NA TRBJ1-2 TRBV24-1 few TGTGCCACCAGTGATCCGGACAGACACTATGGCTACACCTTC CATSDPDRHYGYTF
NA TRBJ2-7 TRBV24-1 NA TGTGCCACCAGTGACGCGGACACACCGAATTACGGGCAGTACTTC CATSDADTPNYGQYF
NA TRBJ1-1 TRBV7-9 many TGTGCCAGCAGCCCCCTAAGACAGAACACTGAAGCTTTCTTT CASSPLRQNTEAFF